The TCR beta chain described here comes from a study of blood T cells in healthy people across ages. Findings of the study overall: It was the long-lived donors that had more naive CD4+ cells and higher diversity than aged donors. A roughly linear age-dependent decrease characterized TCR beta diversity per million T cells.

Primers used in a second PCR of about 7 to 12 cycles were a sample-barcoded 5' primer and a J-beta primer mix. MiXCR, applied by TCRdb to the 5' RACE reads, yields one record per CDR3 protein. The repertoire includes over a million distinct CDR3 sequences, approximately 38% of them detected once, and 7% to 9.5% sits in the top ten. Trimming pared 3 bases from V and 8 bases from J, leaving 13 bases between. Germline lookup yields CDR1 SNHLY and CDR2 FYNNEI. The CDR3 is made up of 13 amino acids. With respect to this clonotype: Antigen specificity is unknown.

The receptor's source is a woman aged 18-29 years in good health. Sequences were obtained from blood. V usage is TRBV2 and J usage is TRBJ1-2, with D perhaps matching TRBD1 (6 bases). The CDR3 nucleotides read TGTGCCAGCAGTGAGTGGGCAGGGGAAGGCTACACCTTC. This gives the protein CASSEWAGEGYTF.